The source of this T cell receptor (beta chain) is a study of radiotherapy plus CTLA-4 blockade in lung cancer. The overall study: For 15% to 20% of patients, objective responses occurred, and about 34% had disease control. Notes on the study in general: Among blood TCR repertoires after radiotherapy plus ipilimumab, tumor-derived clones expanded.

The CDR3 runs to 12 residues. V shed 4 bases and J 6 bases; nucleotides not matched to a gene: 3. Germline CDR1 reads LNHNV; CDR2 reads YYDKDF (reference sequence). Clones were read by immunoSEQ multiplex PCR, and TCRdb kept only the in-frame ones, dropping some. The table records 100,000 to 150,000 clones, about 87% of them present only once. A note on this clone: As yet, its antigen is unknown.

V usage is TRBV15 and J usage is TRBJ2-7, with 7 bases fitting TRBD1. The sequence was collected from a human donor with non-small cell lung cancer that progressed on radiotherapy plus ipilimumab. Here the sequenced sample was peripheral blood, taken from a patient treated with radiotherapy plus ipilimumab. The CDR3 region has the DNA TGTGCCACCAGCAAGGACAGGATCGAGCAGTACTTC. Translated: CATSKDRIEQYF.